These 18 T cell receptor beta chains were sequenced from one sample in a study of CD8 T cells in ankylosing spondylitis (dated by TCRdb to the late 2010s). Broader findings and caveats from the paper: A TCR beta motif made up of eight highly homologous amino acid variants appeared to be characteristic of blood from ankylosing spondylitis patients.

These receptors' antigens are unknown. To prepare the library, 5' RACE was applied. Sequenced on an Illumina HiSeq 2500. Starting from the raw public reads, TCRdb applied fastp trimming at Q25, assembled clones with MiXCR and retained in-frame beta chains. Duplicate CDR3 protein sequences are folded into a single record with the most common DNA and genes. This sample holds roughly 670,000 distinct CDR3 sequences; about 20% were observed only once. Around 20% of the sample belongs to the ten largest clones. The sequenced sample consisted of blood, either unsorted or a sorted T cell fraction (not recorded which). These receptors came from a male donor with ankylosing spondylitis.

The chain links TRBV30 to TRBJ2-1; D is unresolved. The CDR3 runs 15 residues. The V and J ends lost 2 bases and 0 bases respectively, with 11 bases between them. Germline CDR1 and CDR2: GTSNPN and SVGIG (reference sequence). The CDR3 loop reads CAWSLSSSSYNEQFF. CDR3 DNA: TGTGCCTGGAGTTTGAGCAGTTCCTCCTACAATGAGCAGTTCTTC.

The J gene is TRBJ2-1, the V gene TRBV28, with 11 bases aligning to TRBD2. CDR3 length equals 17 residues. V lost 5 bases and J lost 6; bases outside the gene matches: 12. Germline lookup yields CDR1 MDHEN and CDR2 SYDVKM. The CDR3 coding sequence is TGTGCCAGCAGTCCCGAAAACCTAGCGGGAGGTGTCAATGAGCAGTTCTTC. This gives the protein CASSPENLAGGVNEQFF.

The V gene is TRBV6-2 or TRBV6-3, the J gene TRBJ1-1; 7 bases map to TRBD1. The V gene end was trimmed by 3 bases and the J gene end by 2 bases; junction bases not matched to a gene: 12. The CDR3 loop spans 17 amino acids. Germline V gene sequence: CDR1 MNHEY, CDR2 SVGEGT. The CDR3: CASSYSEYGTANTEAFF. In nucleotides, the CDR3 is TGTGCCAGCAGTTATTCCGAGTACGGGACAGCTAACACTGAAGCTTTCTTT.

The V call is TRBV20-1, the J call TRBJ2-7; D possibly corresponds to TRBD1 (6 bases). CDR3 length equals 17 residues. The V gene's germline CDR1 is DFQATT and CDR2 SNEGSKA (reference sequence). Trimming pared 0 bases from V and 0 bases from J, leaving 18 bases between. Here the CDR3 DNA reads TGCAGTGCTAGAGATAGAGTAACAGGGCAACGCTCCTACGAGCAGTACTTC. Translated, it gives CSARDRVTGQRSYEQYF.

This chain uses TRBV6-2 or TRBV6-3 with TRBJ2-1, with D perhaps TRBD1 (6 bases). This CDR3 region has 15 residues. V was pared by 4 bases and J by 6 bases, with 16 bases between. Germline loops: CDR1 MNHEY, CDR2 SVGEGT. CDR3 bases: TGTGCCAGCAGTTGGCAGGGACACCGTTCCAATGAGCAGTTCTTC. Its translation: CASSWQGHRSNEQFF.

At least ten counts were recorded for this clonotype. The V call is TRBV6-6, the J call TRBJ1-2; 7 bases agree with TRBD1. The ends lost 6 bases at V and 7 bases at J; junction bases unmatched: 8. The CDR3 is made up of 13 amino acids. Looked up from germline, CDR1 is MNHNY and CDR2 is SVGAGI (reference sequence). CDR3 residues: CASSPTGEFGYTF. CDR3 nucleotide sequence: TGTGCCAGCAGCCCAACAGGGGAGTTTGGCTACACCTTC.

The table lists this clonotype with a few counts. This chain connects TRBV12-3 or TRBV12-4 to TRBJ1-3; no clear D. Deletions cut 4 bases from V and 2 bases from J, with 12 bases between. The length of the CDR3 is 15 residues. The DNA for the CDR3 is TGTGCCAGCAGTTCCCCTCGGGCCCCTGGAAACACCATATATTTT. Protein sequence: CASSSPRAPGNTIYF.

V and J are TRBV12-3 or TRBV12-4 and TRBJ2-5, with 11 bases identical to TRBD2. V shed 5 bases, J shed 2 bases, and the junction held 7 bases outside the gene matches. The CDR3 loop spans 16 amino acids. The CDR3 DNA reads TGTGCCAGCAGTCCTCTAGCGGGAGGTTATCAAGAGACCCAGTACTTC. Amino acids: CASSPLAGGYQETQYF.

For the CDR3, the DNA is TGTGCCAGCTCACTCTCCTACTCGAATGAGCAGTTCTTC. This codes for CASSLSYSNEQFF. The chain employs TRBV18 and TRBJ2-1; the D is unclear. V gave up 4 bases and J gave up 7 bases, with 11 bases separating them. CDR3 length: 13 amino acids. Germline V gives CDR1 KGHSH, CDR2 LQKENI.

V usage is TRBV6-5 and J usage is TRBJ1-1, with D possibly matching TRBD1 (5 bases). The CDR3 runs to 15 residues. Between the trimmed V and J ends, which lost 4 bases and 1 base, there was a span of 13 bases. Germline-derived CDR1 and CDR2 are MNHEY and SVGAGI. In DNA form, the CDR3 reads TGTGCCAGCAGTTGGGCCGCGGGGGGGAACACTGAAGCTTTCTTT. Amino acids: CASSWAAGGNTEAFF.

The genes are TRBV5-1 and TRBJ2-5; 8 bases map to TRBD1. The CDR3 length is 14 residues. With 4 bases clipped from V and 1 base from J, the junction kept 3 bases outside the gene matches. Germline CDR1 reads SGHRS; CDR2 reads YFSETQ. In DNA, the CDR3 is TGCGCCAGCAGCCACGGACAGGGCCAAGAGACCCAGTACTTC. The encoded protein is CASSHGQGQETQYF.

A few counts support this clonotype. CDR3 region: CASSLLSGGTQYF. CDR3 DNA sequence: TGTGCCAGCAGCTTACTATCGGGTGGGACCCAGTACTTC. V gene TRBV7-3 combines with J gene TRBJ2-5, with no clear D. The CDR3 is 13 amino acids. Germline values: CDR1 SGHTA, CDR2 FQGTGA. The V and J ends lost 2 bases and 7 bases respectively, with 11 bases between them.

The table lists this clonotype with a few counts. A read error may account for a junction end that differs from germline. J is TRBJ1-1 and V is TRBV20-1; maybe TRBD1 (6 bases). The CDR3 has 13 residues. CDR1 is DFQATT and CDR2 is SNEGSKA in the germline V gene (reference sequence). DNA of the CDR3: TGCAGTGCTAGAGAGGGGGCAGTCACTGAAGTTTTCTTT. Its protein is CSAREGAVTEVFF.

The CDR3 region is CASSMGEREQYF. Written as DNA, the CDR3 is TGTGCCAGTAGTATGGGAGAACGCGAGCAGTACTTC. The V and J genes are TRBV19 and TRBJ2-7, with TRBD2 as a possible D gene (5 bases). Germline lookup yields CDR1 LNHDA and CDR2 SQIVND (reference sequence). The CDR3 totals 12 residues. Trimming took off 3 bases at V and 6 bases at J, with 9 bases between the two ends.

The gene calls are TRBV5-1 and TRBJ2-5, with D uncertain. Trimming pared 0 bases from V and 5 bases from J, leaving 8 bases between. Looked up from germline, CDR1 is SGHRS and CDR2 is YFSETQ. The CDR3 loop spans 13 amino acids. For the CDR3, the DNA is TGCGCCAGCAGCTTGGCCTGGGTTGAGACCCAGTACTTC. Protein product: CASSLAWVETQYF.

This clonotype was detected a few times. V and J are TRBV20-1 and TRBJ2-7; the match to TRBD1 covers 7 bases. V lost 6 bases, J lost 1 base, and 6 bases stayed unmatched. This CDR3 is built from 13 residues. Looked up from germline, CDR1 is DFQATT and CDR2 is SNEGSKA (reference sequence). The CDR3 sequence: CSARQGFSYEQYF. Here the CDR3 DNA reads TGCAGTGCCCGACAGGGATTTTCCTACGAGCAGTACTTC.

CDR3 DNA sequence: TGTGCCACCAGTGACCCGGGACTACTCACAGATACGCAGTATTTT. The encoded protein is CATSDPGLLTDTQYF. The chain uses TRBV24-1 and TRBJ2-3; 7 bases are shared with TRBD2. The CDR3 has 15 amino acids. CDR1 and CDR2 from the germline V gene are KGHDR and SFDVKD. V lost 4 bases to trimming and J lost 2 bases; unmatched junction nucleotides: 5.

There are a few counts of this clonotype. CDR3 in amino acids: CASSYATSGDNEQFF. The CDR3, as DNA: TGTGCCAGCAGCTATGCGACTAGCGGGGACAATGAGCAGTTCTTC. The V call is TRBV12-3 or TRBV12-4, the J call TRBJ2-1; 11 positions match TRBD2. The CDR3 runs to 15 residues. After removal of 6 bases from V and 5 bases from J, the junction contained 6 bases not matched to a gene.